Listed below are T cell receptor beta chains from one sample, sequenced in a study of blood T cell repertoires in COVID-19. TCRdb's copy holds only in-frame clones and misses some; the assay was immunoSEQ multiplex PCR. This sample carries 300,000 to 400,000 clones, roughly 89% of them seen once, and the ten largest clones take more than 3%. Sample: peripheral blood. Receptors originate from a woman between 18 and 30 years old who had recovered from COVID-19. Each CDR3 is given with its conserved first and last residue. A D gene is named only where the DNA matches it firmly. The size entry is marked missing in some rows and otherwise reads once, few, many or a size class.

d_call,clone_size,j_call,v_call,cdr3_nt,cdr3_aa
TRBD2,NA,TRBJ2-3,TRBV29-1,TGCAGCGTTGACTTAGCGGGAGGGGGAGATACGCAGTATTTT,CSVDLAGGGDTQYF
NA,NA,TRBJ1-2,TRBV7-9,TGTGCCAGCAGCCTCGACGGGGTTGTCGCTGGCTACACCTTC,CASSLDGVVAGYTF
NA,NA,TRBJ1-5,TRBV6-2/TRBV6-3,TGTGCCAGCAGTTACCACAGAGTTTATAGCAATCAGCCCCAGCATTTT,CASSYHRVYSNQPQHF
TRBD1,NA,TRBJ2-2,TRBV9,TGTGCCAGCAGTCCGGACAGGGTAAACGGGGAGCTGTTTTTT,CASSPDRVNGELFF
NA,NA,TRBJ1-3,TRBV11-3,TGTGCCAGCAGCCGCGCCGGGGGGGCTCGGGGAAACACCATATATTTT,CASSRAGGARGNTIYF
TRBD1,NA,TRBJ1-5,TRBV2,TGTGCCAGCAGCGGACAGGGGCTCGACAATCAGCCCCAGCATTTT,CASSGQGLDNQPQHF
TRBD2,NA,TRBJ2-1,TRBV6-5,TGTGCCACCAGCGGGACTCCCCTGGGTGAGCAGTTCTTC,CATSGTPLGEQFF
NA,NA,TRBJ1-1,TRBV5-4,TGTGCCATGAAGTCTTACTCGAACACTGAAGCTTTCTTT,CAMKSYSNTEAFF
NA,NA,TRBJ1-2,TRBV29-1,TGCAGCGTTCGGTTAGAACCATATGGCTACACCTTC,CSVRLEPYGYTF
NA,NA,TRBJ1-5,TRBV27,TGTGCCAGCAGTTCGCACAGAAGCAATCAGCCCCAGCATTTT,CASSSHRSNQPQHF
TRBD2,NA,TRBJ2-2,TRBV30,TGTGCCTCCCAAGGGCTAGCGGCGAACACCGGGGAGCTGTTTTTT,CASQGLAANTGELFF
TRBD2,NA,TRBJ2-2,TRBV14,TGTGCCAGCAGCCGAGCGGGAGGAGGTACCGGGGAGCTGTTTTTT,CASSRAGGGTGELFF
NA,NA,TRBJ2-3,TRBV4-1,TGCGCCAGCAGCCCTAACCCTAGCGACCGAAGAGATACGCAGTATTTT,CASSPNPSDRRDTQYF
NA,NA,TRBJ1-1,TRBV7-9,TGTGCCAGCAGCTTTGGACTGCCGGGCTCCCTCAGGAACACTGAAGCTTTCTTT,CASSFGLPGSLRNTEAFF
TRBD1,NA,TRBJ2-3,TRBV9,TGTGCCAGCAGCGTAGATGACAGGGGGGCAGATACGCAGTATTTT,CASSVDDRGADTQYF
NA,NA,TRBJ2-5,TRBV5-1,TGCGCCAGCAGCTTGTCGGCGGTGGAAGAGACCCAGTACTTC,CASSLSAVEETQYF
TRBD1,NA,TRBJ2-5,TRBV5-4,TGTGCCAGCAGCCCCCTGGGACAGGACCAAGAGACCCAGTACTTC,CASSPLGQDQETQYF
NA,once,TRBJ2-1,TRBV6-4,TGTGCCAGCAGTGACAGGGCGGGCGTTCGGGAGCAGTTCTTC,CASSDRAGVREQFF
NA,NA,TRBJ2-6,TRBV5-1,TGCGCCAGCAGCTTGTTGCCATATAGCTCTGGGGCCAACGTCCTGACTTTC,CASSLLPYSSGANVLTF
NA,NA,TRBJ2-5,TRBV5-6,TGTGCCAGCAGCCACAGGGTGAGGGGGGAGACCCAGTACTTC,CASSHRVRGETQYF
TRBD1,NA,TRBJ1-1,TRBV6-4,TGTGCCAGCTCTCGAGGGGGCCGAGACACTGAAGCTTTCTTT,CASSRGGRDTEAFF
NA,NA,TRBJ2-1,TRBV10-3,TGTGCCATCAGTGACGTGGGAGGTGATTACAATGAGCAGTTCTTC,CAISDVGGDYNEQFF
NA,NA,TRBJ2-6,TRBV7-9,TGTGCCAGCAGCCAGAAGGGGGTCTGGGCCAACGTCCTGACTTTC,CASSQKGVWANVLTF
TRBD2,once,TRBJ2-3,TRBV29-1,TGCAGCGTTGGGGGTAGCGGGAATTCCCCATCAGCAGATACGCAGTATTTT,CSVGGSGNSPSADTQYF
TRBD2,NA,TRBJ2-5,TRBV2,TGTGCCAGAAGAGCGGGAGCAGAGACCCAGTACTTC,CARRAGAETQYF
TRBD2,NA,TRBJ2-4,TRBV30,TGTGCCTGGAGGCTAGCGGGAGGGCCATCGGTGTTAAACATTCAGTACTTC,CAWRLAGGPSVLNIQYF
NA,NA,TRBJ1-5,TRBV19,TGTGCCAGTCACACCGGGGGCAATCAGCCCCAGCATTTT,CASHTGGNQPQHF
NA,NA,TRBJ1-1,TRBV6-5,TGTGCCATCGTCAGGGGGAACACTGAAGCTTTCTTT,CAIVRGNTEAFF
TRBD1,NA,TRBJ2-1,TRBV6-5,TGTGCCAGCAGGCGCCCGGGACAGGGGTACAATGAGCAGTTCTTC,CASRRPGQGYNEQFF